The present TCR beta chain was sequenced within a study of blood T cell repertoires in COVID-19. At the level of the study: PBMCs, B-cell-depleted T cells, or T cells were the source of the cDNA or gDNA that made up the material.

CDR3 length equals 17 residues. V trimming: 1 base; J trimming: 5 bases; junction bases outside the gene matches: 8. The germline gives CDR1 SNHLY, CDR2 FYNNEI. Cohort allocation depended upon clinical history that participants reported. Before they entered the study, exposed participants had met a COVID-19 case within 2 weeks. Original analysis: Reference gene primer amplification gave estimated nucleated cell counts. The method was immunoSEQ multiplex PCR; TCRdb's version includes in-frame clones alone and lacks a portion of them. The V and J calls and clone size come from that table; D and trimming were worked out from the DNA. This table has about 230,000 clones, approximately 89% appearing once.

The chain combines TRBV2 with TRBJ2-5; 12 positions match TRBD2. Sequencing used PBMCs or T cells enriched from blood (not recorded which). This clonotype was sampled from a woman aged 25 to 39 who had been exposed to COVID-19. Here the CDR3 DNA reads TGTGCCAGCAGTGAAGACGGACTAGCGGGGACAAAGGAGACCCAGTACTTC. Amino acids: CASSEDGLAGTKETQYF.